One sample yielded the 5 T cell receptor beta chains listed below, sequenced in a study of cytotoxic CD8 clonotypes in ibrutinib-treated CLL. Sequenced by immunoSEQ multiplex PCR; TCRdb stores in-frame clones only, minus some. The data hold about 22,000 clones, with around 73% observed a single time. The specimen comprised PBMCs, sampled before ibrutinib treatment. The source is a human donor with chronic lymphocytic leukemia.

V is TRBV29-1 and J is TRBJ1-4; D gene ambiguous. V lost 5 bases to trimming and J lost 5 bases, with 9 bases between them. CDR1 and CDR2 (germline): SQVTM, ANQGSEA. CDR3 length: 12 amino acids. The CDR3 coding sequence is TGCAGCGTTTCGACTGGAAATGAAAAACTGTTTTTT. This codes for CSVSTGNEKLFF.

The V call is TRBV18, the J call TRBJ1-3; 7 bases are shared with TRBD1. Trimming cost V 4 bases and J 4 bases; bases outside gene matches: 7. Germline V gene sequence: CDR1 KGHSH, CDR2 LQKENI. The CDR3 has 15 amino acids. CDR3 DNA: TGTGCCAGCTCACGACCGACAGGGACAGGAAACACCATATATTTT. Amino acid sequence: CASSRPTGTGNTIYF.

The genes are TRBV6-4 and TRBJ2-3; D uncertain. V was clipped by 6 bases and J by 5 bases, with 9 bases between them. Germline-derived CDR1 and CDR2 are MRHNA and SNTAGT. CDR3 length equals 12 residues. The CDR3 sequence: CASSLDGDTQYF. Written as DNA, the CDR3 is TGTGCCAGCAGCCTGGACGGAGATACGCAGTATTTT.

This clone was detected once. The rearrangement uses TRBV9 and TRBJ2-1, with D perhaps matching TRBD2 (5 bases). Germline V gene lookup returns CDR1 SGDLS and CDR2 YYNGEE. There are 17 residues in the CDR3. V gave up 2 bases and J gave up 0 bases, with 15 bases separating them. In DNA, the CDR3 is TGTGCCAGCAGCGTCTCCGGACTTATGAGCTCCTACAATGAGCAGTTCTTC. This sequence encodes CASSVSGLMSSYNEQFF.

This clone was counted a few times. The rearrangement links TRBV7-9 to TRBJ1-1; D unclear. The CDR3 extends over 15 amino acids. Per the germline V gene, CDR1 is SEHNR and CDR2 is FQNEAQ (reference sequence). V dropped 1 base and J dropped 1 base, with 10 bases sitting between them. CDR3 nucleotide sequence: TGTGCCAGCAGCTTAGAGGAGATGGAGAACACTGAAGCTTTCTTT. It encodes CASSLEEMENTEAFF.